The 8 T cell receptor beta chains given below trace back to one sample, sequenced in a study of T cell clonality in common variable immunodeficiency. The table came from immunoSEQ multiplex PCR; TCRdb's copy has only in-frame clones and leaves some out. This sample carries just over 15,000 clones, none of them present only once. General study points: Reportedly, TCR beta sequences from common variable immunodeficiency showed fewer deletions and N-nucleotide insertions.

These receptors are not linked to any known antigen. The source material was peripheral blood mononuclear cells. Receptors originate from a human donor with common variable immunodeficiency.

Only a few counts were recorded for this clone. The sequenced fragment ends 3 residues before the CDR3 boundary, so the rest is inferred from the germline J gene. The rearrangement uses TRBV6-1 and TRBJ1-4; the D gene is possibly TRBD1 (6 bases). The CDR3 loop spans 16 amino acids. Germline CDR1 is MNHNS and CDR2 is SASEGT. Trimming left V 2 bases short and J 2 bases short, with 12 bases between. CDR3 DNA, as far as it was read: TGTGCCAGCAGTGAACGGGCGGGGGCTACTAATGAAAAA. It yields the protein CASSERAGATNEK. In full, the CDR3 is CASSERAGATNEKLFF.

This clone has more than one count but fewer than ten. CDR3 bases read: TGTGCCAGCAGCTTCGACAGGACCTATGGC. Translation: CASSFDRTYG. The full CDR3 protein is CASSFDRTYGYTF. The chain joins TRBV7-9 to TRBJ1-2; D may be TRBD1 (6 bases). The read finishes 3 residues shy of the CDR3 end, and the germline J gene is used to complete it. V was cut by 3 bases and J by 4 bases, with 9 bases left in between. The CDR3 is made up of 13 amino acids. The germline gives CDR1 SEHNR, CDR2 FQNEAQ (reference sequence). The whole variable domain, remainder taken from reference TRBV7-9 and TRBJ1-2, is DTGVSQNPRHKITKRGQNVTFRCDPISEHNRLYWYRQTLGQGPEFLTYFQNEAQLEKSRLLSDRFSAERPKGSFSTLEIQRTEQGDSAMYLCASSFDRTYGYTFGSGTRLTVV.

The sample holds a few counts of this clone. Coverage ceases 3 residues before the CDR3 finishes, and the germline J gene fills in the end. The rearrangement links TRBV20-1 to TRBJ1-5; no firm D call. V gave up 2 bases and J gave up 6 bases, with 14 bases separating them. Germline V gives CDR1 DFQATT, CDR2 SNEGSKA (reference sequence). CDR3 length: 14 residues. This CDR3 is CSARQANQAQPQHF. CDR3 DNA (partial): TGCAGTGCTAGACAGGCGAACCAGGCTCAGCCC.

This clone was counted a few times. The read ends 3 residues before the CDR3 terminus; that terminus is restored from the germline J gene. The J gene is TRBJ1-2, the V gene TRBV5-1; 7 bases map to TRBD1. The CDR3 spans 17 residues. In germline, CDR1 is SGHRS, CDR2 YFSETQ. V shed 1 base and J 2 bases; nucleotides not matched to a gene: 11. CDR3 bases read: TGCGCCAGCAGCTTGATGGGACAGACCCACGTCAACTATGGC. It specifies CASSLMGQTHVNYG. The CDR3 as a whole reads CASSLMGQTHVNYGYTF.

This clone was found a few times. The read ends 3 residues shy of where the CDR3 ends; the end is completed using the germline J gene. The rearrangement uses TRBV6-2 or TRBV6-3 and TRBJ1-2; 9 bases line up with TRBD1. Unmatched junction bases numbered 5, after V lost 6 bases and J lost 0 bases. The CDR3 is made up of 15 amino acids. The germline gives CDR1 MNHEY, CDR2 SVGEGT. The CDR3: CASRPTGGPNYGYTF. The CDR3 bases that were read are TGTGCCAGCAGACCAACAGGGGGCCCTAACTATGGC.

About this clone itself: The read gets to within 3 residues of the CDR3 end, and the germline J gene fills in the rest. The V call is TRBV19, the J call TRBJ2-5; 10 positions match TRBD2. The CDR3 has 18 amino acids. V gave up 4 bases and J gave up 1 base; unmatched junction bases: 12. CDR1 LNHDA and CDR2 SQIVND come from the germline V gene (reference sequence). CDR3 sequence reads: CASSTDSRTSGGQETQYF. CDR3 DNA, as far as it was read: TGTGCCAGTAGTACAGACAGTCGGACTAGCGGAGGCCAAGAGACC.

CDR3 amino acids: CASSLGGFYEQYF. The sequenced part of the CDR3 DNA is TGCGCCAGCAGCTTGGGCGGCTTCTACGAG. The V call is TRBV5-1, the J call TRBJ2-7; D is unresolved. Read coverage stops 3 residues before the CDR3 terminus; the germline J gene supplies the remainder. V was cut by 0 bases and J by 3 bases, with 7 bases left in between. Germline lookup yields CDR1 SGHRS and CDR2 YFSETQ. The CDR3 has 13 amino acids.

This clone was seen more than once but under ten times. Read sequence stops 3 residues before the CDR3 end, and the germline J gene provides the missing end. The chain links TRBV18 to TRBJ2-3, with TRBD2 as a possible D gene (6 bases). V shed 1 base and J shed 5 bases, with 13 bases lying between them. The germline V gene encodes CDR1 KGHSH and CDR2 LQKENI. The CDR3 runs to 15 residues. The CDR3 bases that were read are TGTGCCAGCTCACCACGGGCAAGAGCGGGAGATACG. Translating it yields CASSPRARAGDT. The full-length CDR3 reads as CASSPRARAGDTQYF.